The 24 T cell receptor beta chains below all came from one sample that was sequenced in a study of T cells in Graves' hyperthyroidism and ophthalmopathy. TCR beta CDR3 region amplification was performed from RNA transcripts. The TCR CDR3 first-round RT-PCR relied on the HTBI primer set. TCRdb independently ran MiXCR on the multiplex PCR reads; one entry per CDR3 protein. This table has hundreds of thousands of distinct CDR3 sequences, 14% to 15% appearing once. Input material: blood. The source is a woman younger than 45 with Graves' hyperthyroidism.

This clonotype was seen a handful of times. The DNA for the CDR3 is TGCAGCGTTCCGGGGGAAACCTCCTACGAGCAGTACTTC. Translation gives CSVPGETSYEQYF. The chain joins TRBV29-1 to TRBJ2-7, with TRBD2 as a possible D gene (6 bases). V lost 5 bases and J 0 bases, leaving 11 bases between the germline ends. The CDR3 is 13 amino acids. CDR1 is SQVTM and CDR2 is ANQGSEA in the germline V gene.

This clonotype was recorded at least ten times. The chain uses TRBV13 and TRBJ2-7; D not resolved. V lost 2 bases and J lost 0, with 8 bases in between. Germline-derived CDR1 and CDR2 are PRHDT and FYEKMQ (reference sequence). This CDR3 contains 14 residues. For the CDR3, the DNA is TGTGCCAGCAGCTTATTGACGGTCTCCTACGAGCAGTACTTC. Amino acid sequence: CASSLLTVSYEQYF.

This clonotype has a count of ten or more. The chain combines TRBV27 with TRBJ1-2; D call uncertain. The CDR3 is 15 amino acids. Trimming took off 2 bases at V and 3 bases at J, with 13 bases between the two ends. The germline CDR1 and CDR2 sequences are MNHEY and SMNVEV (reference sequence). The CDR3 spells CASSLVSGSDYGYTF. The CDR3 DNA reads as TGTGCCAGCAGTTTAGTGTCCGGGTCCGACTATGGCTACACCTTC.

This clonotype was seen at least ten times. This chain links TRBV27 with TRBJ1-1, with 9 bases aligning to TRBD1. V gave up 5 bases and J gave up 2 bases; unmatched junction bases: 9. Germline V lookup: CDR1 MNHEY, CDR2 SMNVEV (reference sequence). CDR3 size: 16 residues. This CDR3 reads CASSPRQGGSNTEAFF. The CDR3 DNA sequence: TGTGCCAGCAGTCCAAGACAGGGGGGAAGTAACACTGAAGCTTTCTTT.

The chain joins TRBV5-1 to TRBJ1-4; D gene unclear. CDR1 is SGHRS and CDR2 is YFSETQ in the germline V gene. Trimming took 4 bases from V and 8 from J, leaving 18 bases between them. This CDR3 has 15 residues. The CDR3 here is CASSRDSARGEKLFF. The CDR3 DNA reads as TGCGCCAGCAGCAGGGATAGTGCTCGGGGAGAAAAACTGTTTTTT.

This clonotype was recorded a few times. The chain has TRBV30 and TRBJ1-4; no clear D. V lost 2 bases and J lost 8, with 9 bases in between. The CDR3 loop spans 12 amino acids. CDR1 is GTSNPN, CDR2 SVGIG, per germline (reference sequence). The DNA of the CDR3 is TGTGCCTGGAGTAGAAGAGGGGAAAAACTGTTTTTT. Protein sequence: CAWSRRGEKLFF.

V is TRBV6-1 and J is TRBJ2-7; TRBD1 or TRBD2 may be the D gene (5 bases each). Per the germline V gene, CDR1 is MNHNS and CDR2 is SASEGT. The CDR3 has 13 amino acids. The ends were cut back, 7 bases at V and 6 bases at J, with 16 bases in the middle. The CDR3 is CASTGQVEGEQYF. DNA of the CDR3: TGTGCCAGCACAGGGCAGGTAGAGGGCGAGCAGTACTTC.

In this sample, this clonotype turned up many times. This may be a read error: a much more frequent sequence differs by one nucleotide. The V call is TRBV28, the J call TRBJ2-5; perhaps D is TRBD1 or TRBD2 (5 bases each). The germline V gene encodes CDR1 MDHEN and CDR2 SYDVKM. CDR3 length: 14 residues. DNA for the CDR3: TGTACCAGCAGAGACCCCGGGGACGAGAAGACCCAGTACTTC. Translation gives CTSRDPGDEKTQYF.

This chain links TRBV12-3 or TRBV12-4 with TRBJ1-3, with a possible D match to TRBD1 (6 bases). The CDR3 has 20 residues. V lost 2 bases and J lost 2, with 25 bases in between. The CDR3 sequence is CASSLIIAGGGGTAGNTIYF. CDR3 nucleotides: TGTGCCAGCAGTTTAATAATCGCGGGGGGCGGTGGGACTGCTGGAAACACCATATATTTT.

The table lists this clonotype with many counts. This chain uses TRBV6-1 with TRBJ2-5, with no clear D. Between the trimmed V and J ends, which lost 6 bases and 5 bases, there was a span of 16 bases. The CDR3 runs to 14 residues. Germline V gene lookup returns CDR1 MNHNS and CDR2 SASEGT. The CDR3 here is CASSDTRVVETQYF. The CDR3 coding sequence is TGTGCCAGCAGCGATACACGGGTAGTGGAGACCCAGTACTTC.

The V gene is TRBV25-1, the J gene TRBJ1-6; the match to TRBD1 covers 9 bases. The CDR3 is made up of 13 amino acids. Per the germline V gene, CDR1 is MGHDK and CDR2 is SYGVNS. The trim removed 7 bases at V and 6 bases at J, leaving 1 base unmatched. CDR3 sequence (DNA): TGTGCCAGCAACAGGGGGCTTAATTCACCCCTCCACTTT. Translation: CASNRGLNSPLHF.

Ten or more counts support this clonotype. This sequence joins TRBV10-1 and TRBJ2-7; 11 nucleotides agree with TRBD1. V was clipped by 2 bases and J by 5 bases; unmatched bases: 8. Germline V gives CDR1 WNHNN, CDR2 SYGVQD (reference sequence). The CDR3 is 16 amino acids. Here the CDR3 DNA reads TGCGCCAGCAGTGAGGGAACCGGGACAGGGGGGAACGAGCAGTACTTC. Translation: CASSEGTGTGGNEQYF.

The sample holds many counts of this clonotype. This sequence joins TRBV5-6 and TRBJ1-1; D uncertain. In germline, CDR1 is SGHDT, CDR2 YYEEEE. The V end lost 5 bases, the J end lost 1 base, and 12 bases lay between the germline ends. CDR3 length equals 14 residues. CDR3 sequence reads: CASSGRVWNTEAFF. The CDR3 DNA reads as TGTGCCAGCAGTGGCCGGGTTTGGAACACTGAAGCTTTCTTT.

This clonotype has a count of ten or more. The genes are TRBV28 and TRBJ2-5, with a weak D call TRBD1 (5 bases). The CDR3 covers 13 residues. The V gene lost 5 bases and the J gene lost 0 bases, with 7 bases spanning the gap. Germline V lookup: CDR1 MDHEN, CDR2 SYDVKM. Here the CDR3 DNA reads TGTGCCAGCAGTAGCAGGGACCAAGAGACCCAGTACTTC. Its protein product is CASSSRDQETQYF.

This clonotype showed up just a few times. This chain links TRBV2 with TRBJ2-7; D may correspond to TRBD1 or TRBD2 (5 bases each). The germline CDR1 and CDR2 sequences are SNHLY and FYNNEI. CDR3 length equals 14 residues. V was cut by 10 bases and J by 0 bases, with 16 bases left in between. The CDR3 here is CATKPGRTSYEQYF. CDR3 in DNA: TGTGCCACCAAACCGGGACGTACCTCCTACGAGCAGTACTTC. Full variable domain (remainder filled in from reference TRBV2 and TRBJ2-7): EPEVTQTPSHQVTQMGQEVILRCVPISNHLYFYWYRQILGQKVEFLVSFYNNEISEKSEIFDDQFSVERPDGSNFTLKIRSTKLEDSAMYFCATKPGRTSYEQYFGPGTRLTVT.

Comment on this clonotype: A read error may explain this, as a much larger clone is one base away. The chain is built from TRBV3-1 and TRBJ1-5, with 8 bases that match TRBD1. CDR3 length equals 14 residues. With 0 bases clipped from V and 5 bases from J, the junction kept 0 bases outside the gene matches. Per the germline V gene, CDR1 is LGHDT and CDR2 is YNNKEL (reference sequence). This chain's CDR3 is CASSQETGDQPQHF. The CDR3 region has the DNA TGTGCCAGCAGCCAAGAGACAGGGGATCAGCCCCAGCATTTT.

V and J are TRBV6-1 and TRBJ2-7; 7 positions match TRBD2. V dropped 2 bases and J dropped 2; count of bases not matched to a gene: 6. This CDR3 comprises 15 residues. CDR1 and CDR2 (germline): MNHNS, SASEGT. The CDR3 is CASSEWGSGAYEQYF. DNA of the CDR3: TGTGCCAGCAGTGAATGGGGGAGCGGGGCCTACGAGCAGTACTTC.

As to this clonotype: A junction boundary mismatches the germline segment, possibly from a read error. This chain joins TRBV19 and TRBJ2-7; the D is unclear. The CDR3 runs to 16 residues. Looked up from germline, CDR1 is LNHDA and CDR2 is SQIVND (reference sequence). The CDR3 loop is CASSISRLAGSFEQYF. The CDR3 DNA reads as TGTGCCAGTAGTATTAGTCGTTTGGCAGGTTCCTTCGAGCAGTACTTC.

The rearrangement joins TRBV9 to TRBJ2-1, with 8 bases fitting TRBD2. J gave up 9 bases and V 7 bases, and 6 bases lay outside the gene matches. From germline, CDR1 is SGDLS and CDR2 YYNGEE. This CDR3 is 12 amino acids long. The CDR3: CASRGSGSEQFF. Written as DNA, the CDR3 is TGTGCCAGCCGGGGGAGCGGGAGTGAGCAGTTCTTC.

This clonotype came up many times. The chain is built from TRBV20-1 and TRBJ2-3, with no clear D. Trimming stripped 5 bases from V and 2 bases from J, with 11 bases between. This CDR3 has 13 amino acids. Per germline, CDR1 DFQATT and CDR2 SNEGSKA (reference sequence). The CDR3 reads CSAHMQATDTQYF. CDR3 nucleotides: TGCAGTGCTCATATGCAGGCCACAGATACGCAGTATTTT.

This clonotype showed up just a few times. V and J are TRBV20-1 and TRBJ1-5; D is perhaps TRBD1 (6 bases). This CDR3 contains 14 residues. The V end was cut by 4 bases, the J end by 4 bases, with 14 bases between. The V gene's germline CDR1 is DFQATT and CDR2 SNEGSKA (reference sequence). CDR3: CSAKSGALNQPQHF. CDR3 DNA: TGCAGTGCTAAATCAGGGGCCCTTAATCAGCCCCAGCATTTT.

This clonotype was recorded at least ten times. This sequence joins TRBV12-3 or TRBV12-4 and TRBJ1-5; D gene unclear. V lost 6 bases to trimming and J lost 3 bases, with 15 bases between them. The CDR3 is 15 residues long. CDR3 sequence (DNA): TGTGCCAGCAGGCCTAATTCAGGAGACAATCAGCCCCAGCATTTT. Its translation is CASRPNSGDNQPQHF.

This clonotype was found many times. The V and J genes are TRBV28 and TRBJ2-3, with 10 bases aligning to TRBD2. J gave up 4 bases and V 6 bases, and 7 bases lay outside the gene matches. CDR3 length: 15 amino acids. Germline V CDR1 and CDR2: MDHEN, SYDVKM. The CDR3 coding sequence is TGTGCCAGCAGGCGTCGCGGACTAGCGGCAGATACGCAGTATTTT. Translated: CASRRRGLAADTQYF.

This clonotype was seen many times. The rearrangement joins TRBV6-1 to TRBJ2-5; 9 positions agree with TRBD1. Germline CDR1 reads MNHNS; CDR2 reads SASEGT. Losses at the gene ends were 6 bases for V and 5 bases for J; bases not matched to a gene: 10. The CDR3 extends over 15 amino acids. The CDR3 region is CASRKGTGSAETQYF. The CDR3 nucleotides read TGTGCCAGCAGAAAAGGGACAGGGTCGGCCGAGACCCAGTACTTC.